The 27 T cell receptor beta chains below were found in one sample sequenced in a study of blood T cells in healthy people across ages. Combining a sample-barcoded 5' primer with a J-beta primer mix, a second PCR ran for roughly 7 to 12 cycles. MiXCR was run by TCRdb on the 5' RACE reads, yielding one entry per CDR3 protein. The data hold 730,000 or so distinct CDR3 sequences, with roughly 43% observed a single time. Specimen: blood. Receptor source: an elderly man in good health.

V and J are TRBV3-1 and TRBJ2-6, with TRBD1 matching over 7 bases. CDR3 length: 16 residues. Germline CDR1 is LGHDT and CDR2 is YNNKEL (reference sequence). V was pared by 8 bases and J by 1 base, with 8 bases of the junction left unmatched. In nucleotides, the CDR3 is TGTGCCAGCGGTGGACAGGAGCAGTCTGGGGCCAACGTCCTGACTTTC. Its translation is CASGGQEQSGANVLTF.

Notes on this clonotype: The germline gene is not matched at one end of the junction; a read error may be the cause. This chain uses TRBV3-1 with TRBJ1-1; D is perhaps TRBD1 (6 bases). The CDR3 contains 17 residues. In germline, CDR1 is LGHDT, CDR2 YNNKEL (reference sequence). The CDR3 is CANSQDPPGQPGSEAFF. Written as DNA, the CDR3 is TGTGCCAACAGCCAAGATCCGCCGGGACAACCAGGGTCTGAAGCTTTCTTT. The entire variable domain, with the rest obtained from reference TRBV3-1 and TRBJ1-1, is as follows: DTAVSQTPKYLVTQMGNDKSIKCEQNLGHDTMYWYKQDSKKFLKIMFSYNNKELIINETVPNRFSPKSPDKAHLNLHINSLELGDSAVYFCANSQDPPGQPGSEAFFGQGTRLTVV.

This chain connects TRBV5-1 to TRBJ2-5; TRBD1 matches at 10 bases. The trim removed 0 bases at V and 2 bases at J, leaving 7 bases unmatched. CDR1 and CDR2 (germline): SGHRS, YFSETQ. The CDR3 sequence is 17 residues long. The CDR3 DNA sequence: TGCGCCAGCAGCTTGGCCCGTTGGACAGGGGGTCAAGAGACCCAGTACTTC. Encoded protein: CASSLARWTGGQETQYF.

This clonotype was seen more than once but under ten times. CDR3 nucleotides: TGCAGTGCGGGATGGCGGGGGGATAAATACAATGAGCAGTTCTTC. Amino acid sequence: CSAGWRGDKYNEQFF. The chain joins TRBV20-1 to TRBJ2-1; 8 bases map to TRBD2. Unmatched junction bases numbered 11, after V lost 6 bases and J lost 4 bases. The length of the CDR3 is 15 residues. Per germline, CDR1 DFQATT and CDR2 SNEGSKA (reference sequence).

The V and J genes are TRBV28 and TRBJ1-2, with a weak D call TRBD1 (5 bases). V lost 4 bases, J lost 8 bases, and 14 bases lay in between. The CDR3 totals 13 residues. In germline, CDR1 is MDHEN, CDR2 SYDVKM. The CDR3 DNA reads TGTGCCAGCAGTTGGGACTCAAGGCCGGGCTACACCTTC. Translating gives CASSWDSRPGYTF.

This clonotype appeared a few times. V usage is TRBV20-1 and J usage is TRBJ2-3; D ambiguous. Trimming removed 4 bases at V and 0 bases at J, with 8 bases between. The CDR3 runs 13 residues. The germline CDR1 and CDR2 sequences are DFQATT and SNEGSKA (reference sequence). The CDR3: CSANVGSTDTQYF. CDR3 in DNA: TGCAGTGCTAACGTGGGCAGCACAGATACGCAGTATTTT.

The chain combines TRBV30 with TRBJ1-1, with 9 bases that match TRBD1. Germline lookup yields CDR1 GTSNPN and CDR2 SVGIG (reference sequence). The V gene end was trimmed by 0 bases and the J gene end by 6 bases; junction bases not matched to a gene: 2. The CDR3 is made up of 13 amino acids. The CDR3 coding sequence is TGTGCCTGGAGTGTACAGGGGGCACCTGAAGCTTTCTTT. As protein: CAWSVQGAPEAFF.

This chain links TRBV11-2 with TRBJ2-5; 12 positions match TRBD2. The CDR3 runs 18 residues. Germline assignment: CDR1 SGHAT and CDR2 FQNNGV. After removal of 6 bases from V and 3 bases from J, the junction contained 14 bases not matched to a gene. The CDR3 sequence: CASRTTRTSGAFEETQYF. DNA for the CDR3: TGTGCCAGCAGGACAACAAGGACTAGCGGGGCTTTTGAAGAGACCCAGTACTTC.

V is TRBV28 and J is TRBJ1-5; TRBD1 matches at 7 bases. In germline, CDR1 is MDHEN, CDR2 SYDVKM. The trim removed 3 bases at V and 0 bases at J, leaving 8 bases unmatched. The CDR3 contains 17 residues. CDR3 in amino acids: CASSLVQGGNSNQPQHF. Written as DNA, the CDR3 is TGTGCCAGCAGTTTGGTCCAGGGGGGGAATAGCAATCAGCCCCAGCATTTT.

The chain has TRBV7-3 and TRBJ1-3, with D possibly TRBD1 on 5 matching bases. The ends were cut back, 4 bases at V and 2 bases at J, with 15 bases in the middle. There are 16 residues in the CDR3. Germline V gene sequence: CDR1 SGHTA, CDR2 FQGTGA. The DNA for the CDR3 is TGTGCCAGCAGCTCTGGGGACGGTCACCCTGGAAACACCATATATTTT. Amino acid sequence: CASSSGDGHPGNTIYF.

This clonotype was counted a few times. The chain joins TRBV5-1 to TRBJ2-5; possible D gene TRBD2, 6 bases. CDR3 size: 14 residues. Trimming cost V 6 bases and J 5 bases, with 17 bases left between them. The germline gives CDR1 SGHRS, CDR2 YFSETQ. CDR3 residues: CASTNPTSRETQYF. CDR3 coding DNA: TGCGCCAGCACAAACCCGACTAGTCGCGAGACCCAGTACTTC.

The chain carries TRBV12-3 or TRBV12-4 and TRBJ2-5; 7 bases are a match to TRBD1. V was pared by 6 bases and J by 1 base, with 8 bases of the junction left unmatched. The CDR3 has 15 residues. CDR3 residues: CASRPGDSPQETQYF. The CDR3 DNA sequence: TGTGCCAGCAGGCCCGGGGACAGCCCCCAAGAGACCCAGTACTTC.

The sample holds a few counts of this clonotype. The chain employs TRBV11-2 and TRBJ2-5; possible D gene TRBD1, 5 bases. Germline lookup yields CDR1 SGHAT and CDR2 FQNNGV. This CDR3 is 16 amino acids long. The ends were cut back, 3 bases at V and 3 bases at J, with 17 bases in the middle. As DNA, the CDR3 is TGTGCCAGCAGCTTGAGGCAGGGTAGTACGAAAGAGACCCAGTACTTC. It codes for CASSLRQGSTKETQYF.

The genes are TRBV4-2 and TRBJ1-4; perhaps TRBD1 as D (5 bases). The CDR3 covers 18 residues. Trimming took 3 bases from V and 7 from J, leaving 24 bases between them. Germline CDR1 and CDR2: LGHNA and YNFKEQ. CDR3 nucleotides: TGTGCCAGCAGCCAGAAATTGGGACGGAGCGCCGGGGGTGAAAAACTGTTTTTT. It is translated as CASSQKLGRSAGGEKLFF.

The table lists this clonotype with many counts. This chain connects TRBV7-2 to TRBJ2-1; TRBD2 is a possible D gene (5 bases). Trimming took 2 bases from V and 2 from J, leaving 7 bases between them. Looked up from germline, CDR1 is SGHTA and CDR2 is FQGNSA. The CDR3 loop spans 14 amino acids. CDR3 in amino acids: CASSLLLAYNEQFF. In DNA, the CDR3 is TGTGCCAGCAGCTTATTACTAGCCTACAATGAGCAGTTCTTC.

V is TRBV29-1 and J is TRBJ1-5; D is possibly TRBD1 (5 bases). Germline assignment: CDR1 SQVTM and CDR2 ANQGSEA. Trimming cost V 6 bases and J 1 base, with 16 bases left between them. The CDR3 consists of 15 residues. CDR3 DNA sequence: TGCAGCGTCACTGTCCAGGGAGGGAGCAATCAGCCCCAGCATTTT. Translation gives CSVTVQGGSNQPQHF.

This clonotype showed up just a few times. The CDR3 DNA follows: TGTGCCAGCAGTTTACTTTCAGTCGGGACAGGGGTAAACATTCAGTACTTC. As protein: CASSLLSVGTGVNIQYF. The rearrangement links TRBV28 to TRBJ2-4; 10 positions match TRBD1. The CDR3 runs 17 residues. Trimming removed 2 bases from V and 6 bases from J; junction bases left unmatched: 10. CDR1 and CDR2 (germline): MDHEN, SYDVKM. Full variable domain (rest looked up from reference TRBV28 and TRBJ2-4): DVKVTQSSRYLVKRTGEKVFLECVQDMDHENMFWYRQDPGLGLRLIYFSYDVKMKEKGDIPEGYSVSREKKERFSLILESASTNQTSMYLCASSLLSVGTGVNIQYFGAGTRLSVL.

The V gene is TRBV24-1, the J gene TRBJ2-7, with 10 bases lining up with TRBD1. Germline V gene sequence: CDR1 KGHDR, CDR2 SFDVKD. V shed 3 bases, J shed 7 bases, and the junction held 17 bases outside the gene matches. The CDR3 extends over 18 amino acids. The CDR3 DNA reads as TGTGCCACCAGTGATAACCGGGACAGGGGAATCTCCTACAATGAGCAGTACTTC. Translation gives CATSDNRDRGISYNEQYF.

CDR3 in amino acids: CASSVDRTGELFF. Written as DNA, the CDR3 is TGTGCCAGCAGTGTCGACAGGACCGGGGAGCTGTTTTTT. This chain joins TRBV6-1 and TRBJ2-2, with a tentative D call TRBD1 (6 bases). V shed 4 bases and J shed 5 bases, with 8 bases lying between them. Germline V gives CDR1 MNHNS, CDR2 SASEGT. The CDR3 contains 13 residues.

This clonotype was counted only a few times. The genes are TRBV5-1 and TRBJ2-5, with TRBD1 matching 10 bases. This CDR3 spans 15 amino acids. V lost 3 bases and J lost 5; bases outside the gene matches: 7. CDR1 and CDR2 from the germline V gene are SGHRS and YFSETQ. The CDR3 reads CASSWATGGRETQYF. In DNA form, the CDR3 reads TGCGCCAGCAGCTGGGCGACAGGGGGCAGGGAGACCCAGTACTTC.

The sample holds a few counts of this clonotype. The chain combines TRBV19 with TRBJ2-6; TRBD1 matches at 7 bases. Germline CDR1 and CDR2: LNHDA and SQIVND (reference sequence). V dropped 6 bases and J dropped 2; count of bases not matched to a gene: 10. The CDR3 has 17 amino acids. DNA of the CDR3: TGTGCCAGTAGGCCGGCAGACAGGGTAACTGGGGCCAACGTCCTGACTTTC. Amino acids: CASRPADRVTGANVLTF.

The chain recombines TRBV5-8 with TRBJ2-7, with a weak D call TRBD2 (6 bases). The germline V gene encodes CDR1 SGHTS and CDR2 YDEGEE. There are 15 residues in the CDR3. The V end lost 4 bases, the J end lost 3 bases, and 17 bases lay between the germline ends. CDR3 sequence reads: CASSGMGLRLYEQYF. CDR3 DNA sequence: TGTGCCAGCAGCGGGATGGGACTTCGCCTCTACGAGCAGTACTTC.

The count of this clonotype is one. CDR3 in DNA: TGCGCCAGCAGCCAAGCCCCCCGAGAAGGAAACTATGGCTACACCTTC. Residues: CASSQAPREGNYGYTF. The chain carries TRBV4-3 and TRBJ1-2; no firm D call. Looked up from germline, CDR1 is LGHNA and CDR2 is YSLEER. Trimming left V 1 base short and J 2 bases short, with 14 bases between. This CDR3 is 16 amino acids long.

In its sample, this clonotype was seen many times. The rearrangement uses TRBV6-5 and TRBJ2-7; no definite D call. Trimming shortened V by 0 bases and J by 6 bases, and 9 bases separated the two germline ends. Per the germline V gene, CDR1 is MNHEY and CDR2 is SVGAGI. The CDR3 runs 13 residues. CDR3 DNA: TGTGCCAGCAGTTACTCGAACAGCCGCGAGCAGTACTTC. It encodes CASSYSNSREQYF.

The chain links TRBV9 to TRBJ1-2, with 8 bases lining up with TRBD1. Germline CDR1 is SGDLS and CDR2 is YYNGEE. The CDR3 runs to 16 residues. The junction had 12 bases not matched to a gene; V was cut back by 4 bases and J by 4 bases. This chain's CDR3 is CASSPPPGQDFYGYTF. CDR3 nucleotide sequence: TGTGCCAGCAGCCCCCCGCCGGGACAGGACTTCTATGGCTACACCTTC.

Worth noting for this clonotype: A read error may explain this, as a much larger clone is one base away. J is TRBJ2-7 and V is TRBV6-2 or TRBV6-3; D is ambiguous. The CDR3 is 14 residues long. The V gene's germline CDR1 is MNHEY and CDR2 SVGEGT. V lost 6 bases to trimming and J lost 1 base, with 13 bases between them. CDR3 protein: CASRYGKPSYEQYF. The DNA of the CDR3 is TGTGCCAGCAGGTACGGCAAGCCGTCCTACGAGCAGTACTTC.

The J gene is TRBJ2-7, the V gene TRBV11-2; a possible D gene is TRBD1 (6 bases). Germline CDR1 and CDR2: SGHAT and FQNNGV. V was clipped by 0 bases and J by 3 bases, with 21 bases between them. This CDR3 comprises 18 residues. CDR3 in amino acids: CASSLDVGGHLRYYEQYF. The CDR3 DNA is TGTGCCAGCAGCTTAGATGTAGGGGGTCACCTCAGATACTACGAGCAGTACTTC.